Below are 24 T cell receptor beta chains sequenced from a single sample in a study of blood T cell repertoires in COVID-19. Data came from immunoSEQ multiplex PCR; TCRdb stores just in-frame clones and leaves some out. Of 210,000 or so clones listed, roughly 81% were seen once; the top ten hold 5% to 6.5%. The specimen sequenced was peripheral blood. The receptors stem from a woman in her seventies with active or convalescent COVID-19.

This chain joins TRBV21-1 and TRBJ1-2; the table's D call, TRBD1, was not checked against the DNA. TRBV21-1 is reported as a pseudogene. The CDR3 covers 17 residues. CDR3 protein: CASSKPYQQVGFSGYTF. DNA of the CDR3: TGTGCCAGCAGCAAACCTTACCAACAGGTCGGGTTCTCTGGCTACACCTTC.

At least ten counts were recorded for this clone. This rearrangement joins TRBV3-1 (or the pseudogene TRBV3-2) to TRBJ1-4; 8 positions agree with TRBD1. CDR1 and CDR2 from the germline V gene are LGHDT and YNNKEL (reference sequence). The CDR3 is 16 residues long. After removal of 6 bases from V and 7 bases from J, the junction contained 13 bases not matched to a gene. Here the CDR3 reads CASRTGQGGFGEKLFF. The CDR3 DNA follows: TGTGCCAGCAGAACAGGACAGGGAGGGTTTGGTGAAAAACTGTTTTTT.

This chain connects TRBV7-2 to TRBJ1-6; no clear D. Deletions cut 2 bases from V and 4 bases from J, with 6 bases between. CDR3 length: 14 amino acids. Germline V gives CDR1 SGHTA, CDR2 FQGNSA. The CDR3 spells CASSLRTYNSPLHF. Here the CDR3 DNA reads TGTGCCAGCAGCTTACGGACTTATAATTCACCCCTCCACTTT.

J is TRBJ2-7 and V is TRBV6-4; D perhaps matches TRBD1 (8 bases). Germline V lookup: CDR1 MRHNA, CDR2 SNTAGT. There are 13 residues in the CDR3. V lost 8 bases, J lost 3 bases, and 14 bases lay in between. The CDR3 is CASAAGQVYEQYF. The CDR3 DNA sequence: TGTGCCAGCGCAGCGGGACAGGTCTACGAGCAGTACTTC.

The V gene is TRBV11-2, the J gene TRBJ2-1; D is ambiguous. This CDR3 is built from 13 residues. Trimming took 5 bases from V and 4 from J, leaving 9 bases between them. In germline, CDR1 is SGHAT, CDR2 FQNNGV. The CDR3: CASSPLRYNEQFF. The CDR3 DNA sequence: TGTGCCAGCAGCCCACTTCGTTACAATGAGCAGTTCTTC.

J is TRBJ1-2 and V is TRBV5-5, with a weak D call TRBD1 (6 bases). The CDR3 is made up of 14 amino acids. Trimming took off 3 bases at V and 8 bases at J, with 17 bases between the two ends. Germline CDR1 is SGHKS and CDR2 is YYEKEE (reference sequence). The CDR3, as DNA: TGTGCCAGCAGCTCCAACAGGGATATGTACGGCTACACCTTC. Amino acid sequence: CASSSNRDMYGYTF.

The chain joins TRBV7-9 to TRBJ2-5, with 15 bases identical to TRBD2. Germline CDR1 is SEHNR and CDR2 is FQNEAQ (reference sequence). V shed 4 bases, J shed 5 bases, and the junction held 5 bases outside the gene matches. CDR3 size: 16 residues. The CDR3 DNA reads TGTGCCAGCAGCTCCGGGACTAGCGGGAGGATCGAGACCCAGTACTTC. It codes for CASSSGTSGRIETQYF.

This sequence joins TRBV9 and TRBJ2-7; maybe TRBD2 (6 bases). This CDR3 is 14 amino acids long. V was cut by 3 bases and J by 6 bases, with 16 bases left in between. Per germline, CDR1 SGDLS and CDR2 YYNGEE. The CDR3: CASSAGTPRGEQYF. The DNA of the CDR3 is TGTGCCAGCAGCGCCGGGACTCCTAGGGGCGAGCAGTACTTC. Full variable domain (outside the CDR3, taken from reference TRBV9 and TRBJ2-7): DSGVTQTPKHLITATGQRVTLRCSPRSGDLSVYWYQQSLDQGLQFLIQYYNGEERAKGNILERFSAQQFPDLHSELNLSSLELGDSALYFCASSAGTPRGEQYFGPGTRLTVT.

J is TRBJ1-2 and V is TRBV5-6, with D perhaps matching TRBD1 (6 bases). This CDR3 comprises 12 residues. The germline CDR1 and CDR2 sequences are SGHDT and YYEEEE. Trimming took 0 bases from V and 10 from J, leaving 10 bases between them. CDR3 region: CASSLGTADYTF. The CDR3 nucleotides read TGTGCCAGCAGCTTGGGGACAGCTGACTACACCTTC.

The chain uses TRBV11-3 and TRBJ2-1; the match to TRBD2 covers 8 bases. Per the germline V gene, CDR1 is SGHNT and CDR2 is YENEEA. This CDR3 spans 17 amino acids. Trimming removed 1 base from V and 0 bases from J; junction bases left unmatched: 5. CDR3 in amino acids: CASSLVSGLASYNEQFF. As DNA, the CDR3 is TGTGCCAGCAGCTTAGTTTCTGGACTAGCCTCCTACAATGAGCAGTTCTTC.

In this sample, this clone turned up a few times. The chain links TRBV3-1 (or the pseudogene TRBV3-2) to TRBJ1-6, with D possibly matching TRBD1 (5 bases). The CDR3 totals 14 residues. The germline V gene encodes CDR1 LGHDT and CDR2 YNNKEL (reference sequence). Trimming removed 1 base at V and 5 bases at J, with 6 bases between. This chain's CDR3 is CASSQGGHNSPLHF. CDR3 sequence (DNA): TGTGCCAGCAGCCAAGGGGGCCATAATTCACCCCTCCACTTT.

V is TRBV7-6 and J is TRBJ1-2, with 11 bases matching TRBD1. Germline V gives CDR1 SGHVS, CDR2 FNYEAQ. J gave up 7 bases and V 1 base, and 2 bases lay outside the gene matches. This CDR3 comprises 14 residues. CDR3 DNA: TGTGCCAGCAGCTTAGGGACAGGGGGCTCTGGCTACACCTTC. Amino acid sequence: CASSLGTGGSGYTF.

This clone was counted between two and nine times. The genes are TRBV11-2 and TRBJ2-3; D might be TRBD1 (5 bases). With 6 bases removed from V and 0 bases from J, the gap between germline ends came to 10 bases. Germline V gene sequence: CDR1 SGHAT, CDR2 FQNNGV. CDR3 length: 14 amino acids. The CDR3 is CASSRQRSTDTQYF. DNA of the CDR3: TGTGCCAGCAGTAGACAGCGAAGCACAGATACGCAGTATTTT.

This clone came up a few times. The rearrangement joins TRBV25-1 to TRBJ1-6; perhaps TRBD1 as D (5 bases). Trimming took 2 bases from V and 4 from J, leaving 12 bases between them. This CDR3 is 16 amino acids long. Germline lookup yields CDR1 MGHDK and CDR2 SYGVNS. The CDR3 nucleotides are TGTGCCAGCAGTGAAAGGGCAGGGAGGTATAATTCACCCCTCCACTTT. Protein product: CASSERAGRYNSPLHF.

This chain links TRBV9 with TRBJ1-3; TRBD1 matches at 10 bases. Per the germline V gene, CDR1 is SGDLS and CDR2 is YYNGEE. The trim removed 2 bases at V and 4 bases at J, leaving 9 bases unmatched. The CDR3 spans 17 residues. The CDR3 protein is CASSVSAGTGVGNTIYF. CDR3 coding DNA: TGTGCCAGCAGCGTTTCCGCCGGGACAGGGGTCGGAAACACCATATATTTT.

This sequence joins TRBV28 and TRBJ2-7, with 10 bases fitting TRBD1. This CDR3 region has 15 residues. V was clipped by 5 bases and J by 4 bases; unmatched bases: 8. Germline CDR1 is MDHEN and CDR2 is SYDVKM. CDR3 loop: CASSIAGTGVYEQYF. CDR3 DNA: TGTGCCAGCAGTATCGCCGGGACAGGGGTATACGAGCAGTACTTC.

The chain combines TRBV24-1 with TRBJ2-2; possibly TRBD2 for D (6 bases). The CDR3 loop spans 16 amino acids. V dropped 2 bases and J dropped 4 bases, with 13 bases sitting between them. The V gene's germline CDR1 is KGHDR and CDR2 SFDVKD. The chain's CDR3 is CATSDWRSGSTGELFF. Here the CDR3 DNA reads TGTGCCACCAGTGATTGGCGGAGCGGGTCCACCGGGGAGCTGTTTTTT.

The chain uses TRBV7-9 and TRBJ2-2; D is perhaps TRBD1 (5 bases). V gave up 5 bases and J gave up 5 bases, with 12 bases separating them. This CDR3 has 14 residues. Germline CDR1 and CDR2: SEHNR and FQNEAQ (reference sequence). The CDR3, as DNA: TGTGCCAGCAGCCCGCAGGGTGATACCGGGGAGCTGTTTTTT. As protein: CASSPQGDTGELFF.

The chain joins TRBV10-3 to TRBJ2-5; 9 positions match TRBD1. V was pared by 4 bases and J by 5 bases, with 11 bases of the junction left unmatched. Germline loops: CDR1 ENHRY, CDR2 SYGVKD. The CDR3 is 16 residues long. The CDR3 spells CAISGLPGQGRETQYF. DNA for the CDR3: TGTGCCATCAGTGGTTTGCCGGGACAGGGTAGGGAGACCCAGTACTTC.

This clone turned up a few times. The rearrangement joins TRBV2 to TRBJ2-1, with a weak D call TRBD2 (6 bases). CDR3 length equals 12 residues. The germline V gene has CDR1 SNHLY and CDR2 FYNNEI. V lost 5 bases to trimming and J lost 6 bases, with 8 bases between them. The CDR3 is CASSMTSNEQFF. CDR3 DNA: TGTGCCAGCAGTATGACTAGCAATGAGCAGTTCTTC.

V usage is TRBV5-1 and J usage is TRBJ2-3, with 11 nucleotides matching TRBD2. The V gene's germline CDR1 is SGHRS and CDR2 YFSETQ. The CDR3 spans 19 residues. J gave up 2 bases and V 4 bases, and 15 bases lay outside the gene matches. The CDR3 coding sequence is TGCGCCAGCAGCCCAGGCATAGCGGGAGGGCTAGGAAACACAGATACGCAGTATTTT. Its protein is CASSPGIAGGLGNTDTQYF.

The rearrangement links TRBV5-1 to TRBJ2-5; 7 bases match TRBD1. The CDR3 spans 16 residues. In germline, CDR1 is SGHRS, CDR2 YFSETQ. V gave up 0 bases and J gave up 2 bases; unmatched junction bases: 7. The CDR3 spells CASSLGVVGQQETQYF. The CDR3 coding sequence is TGCGCCAGCAGCTTGGGGGTCGTGGGACAGCAAGAGACCCAGTACTTC.

This clone has only a few counts. The J gene is TRBJ2-7, the V gene TRBV6-6; a weak D match, TRBD2 (5 bases). V lost 7 bases, J lost 7 bases, and 26 bases lay in between. The CDR3 contains 16 residues. Germline CDR1 reads MNHNY; CDR2 reads SVGAGI (reference sequence). As DNA, the CDR3 is TGTGCCAGCACCTCCTCCGGGAACGGGATGGGTTGGGAGCAGTACTTC. As protein: CASTSSGNGMGWEQYF.

The chain couples TRBV27 to TRBJ2-5; maybe TRBD2 (6 bases). The CDR3 is made up of 14 amino acids. CDR1 is MNHEY and CDR2 is SMNVEV in the germline V gene (reference sequence). Trimming took off 3 bases at V and 6 bases at J, with 14 bases between the two ends. CDR3 sequence reads: CASSFLAGQKTQYF. For the CDR3, the DNA is TGTGCCAGCAGTTTTCTGGCGGGGCAGAAGACCCAGTACTTC.